The 5 T cell receptor beta chains in this list originate from one sample, sequenced in a study of cytomegalovirus exposure and HLA in healthy donors. Both 60 Vbeta primers and 13 Jbeta primers went into the PCR. TCRdb's copy holds only in-frame clones and misses some; the assay was immunoSEQ multiplex PCR. The sample lists roughly 180,000 clones; approximately 81% were seen once. The specimen was PBMCs. The receptors derive from a man between 25 and 39 years old in good health and CMV-seronegative.

The V call is TRBV2, the J call TRBJ2-7; D unresolved. Germline V lookup: CDR1 SNHLY, CDR2 FYNNEI. The ends were cut back, 3 bases at V and 0 bases at J, with 3 bases in the middle. This CDR3 has 12 residues. CDR3 coding DNA: TGTGCCAGCAGTGATTACTCCTACGAGCAGTACTTC. Its translation: CASSDYSYEQYF.

The chain links TRBV19 to TRBJ1-5; D is ambiguous. Trimming removed 5 bases from V and 0 bases from J, with 8 bases in between. CDR1 LNHDA and CDR2 SQIVND come from the germline V gene (reference sequence). The CDR3 is made up of 14 amino acids. CDR3 DNA sequence: TGTGCCAGTAGTCATCCTAATAGCAATCAGCCCCAGCATTTT. This translates into CASSHPNSNQPQHF.

This clone was seen a single time. This chain joins TRBV28 and TRBJ2-2; D is perhaps TRBD1 (5 bases). Germline CDR1 is MDHEN and CDR2 is SYDVKM. CDR3 length: 12 residues. The CDR3 loop is CAGSRDTGELFF. DNA of the CDR3: TGTGCGGGATCCAGGGACACCGGGGAGCTGTTTTTT.

This rearrangement joins TRBV6-5 to TRBJ2-6; 8 bases agree with TRBD1. In germline, CDR1 is MNHEY, CDR2 SVGAGI. Trimming removed 6 bases from V and 2 bases from J; junction bases left unmatched: 3. This CDR3 is built from 15 residues. The CDR3 protein is CASSHRGAGANVLTF. The DNA for the CDR3 is TGTGCCAGCAGCCACAGGGGGGCTGGGGCCAACGTCCTGACTTTC.

As for this clone: The sample has other DNA sequences that encode this CDR3 too. The V gene is TRBV6-6, the J gene TRBJ1-2, with a possible D match to TRBD1 (5 bases). This CDR3 is 14 amino acids long. The germline gives CDR1 MNHNY, CDR2 SVGAGI (reference sequence). The germline V and J ends were trimmed by 6 bases and 7 bases, with 18 bases remaining between them. CDR3: CASSLGGVKSGYTF. CDR3 in DNA: TGTGCCAGCAGCTTGGGAGGGGTAAAGAGTGGCTACACCTTC.